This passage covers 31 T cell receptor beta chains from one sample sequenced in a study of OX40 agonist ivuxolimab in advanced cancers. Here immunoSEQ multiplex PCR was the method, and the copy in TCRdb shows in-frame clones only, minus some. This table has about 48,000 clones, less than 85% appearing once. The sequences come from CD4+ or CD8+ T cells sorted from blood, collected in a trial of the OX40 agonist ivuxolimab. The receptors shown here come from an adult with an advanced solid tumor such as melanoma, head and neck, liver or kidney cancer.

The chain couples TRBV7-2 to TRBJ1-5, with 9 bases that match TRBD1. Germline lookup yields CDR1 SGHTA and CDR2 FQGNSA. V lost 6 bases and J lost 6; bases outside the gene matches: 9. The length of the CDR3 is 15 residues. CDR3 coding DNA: TGTGCCAGCAGTCCCGGACAGGGGATGGGTCAGCCCCAGCATTTT. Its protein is CASSPGQGMGQPQHF.

CDR3 protein: CASSLALSGFGEKLFF. Here the CDR3 DNA reads TGTGCCAGCAGCTTAGCCCTTTCGGGCTTTGGCGAAAAACTGTTTTTT. The rearrangement links TRBV11-2 to TRBJ1-4, with unresolved D. The CDR3 totals 16 residues. V dropped 1 base and J dropped 8 bases, with 17 bases sitting between them. CDR1 and CDR2 (germline): SGHAT, FQNNGV. Full variable domain (remainder filled in from reference TRBV11-2 and TRBJ1-4): EAGVAQSPRYKIIEKRQSVAFWCNPISGHATLYWYQQILGQGPKLLIQFQNNGVVDDSQLPKDRFSAERLKGVDSTLKIQPAKLEDSAVYLCASSLALSGFGEKLFFGSGTQLSVL.

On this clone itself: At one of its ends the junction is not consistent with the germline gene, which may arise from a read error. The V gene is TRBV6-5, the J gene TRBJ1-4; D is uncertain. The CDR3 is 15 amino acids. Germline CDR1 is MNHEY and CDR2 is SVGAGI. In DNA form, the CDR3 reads TGTGCCAACAGTTACTCGAGAGCCCTCGGCGAAAAACTGTTTTTT. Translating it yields CANSYSRALGEKLFF.

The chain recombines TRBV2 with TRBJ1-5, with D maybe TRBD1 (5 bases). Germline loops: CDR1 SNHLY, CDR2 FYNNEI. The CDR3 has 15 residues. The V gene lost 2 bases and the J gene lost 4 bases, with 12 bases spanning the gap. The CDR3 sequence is CASSERDGGNQPQHF. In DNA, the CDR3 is TGTGCCAGCAGTGAACGAGACGGGGGGAATCAGCCCCAGCATTTT.

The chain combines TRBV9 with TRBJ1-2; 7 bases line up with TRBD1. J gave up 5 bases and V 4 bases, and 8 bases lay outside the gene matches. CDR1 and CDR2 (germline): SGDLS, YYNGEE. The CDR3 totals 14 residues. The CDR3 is CASSPQGGQYGYTF. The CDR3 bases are TGTGCCAGCAGCCCTCAGGGGGGACAGTATGGCTACACCTTC.

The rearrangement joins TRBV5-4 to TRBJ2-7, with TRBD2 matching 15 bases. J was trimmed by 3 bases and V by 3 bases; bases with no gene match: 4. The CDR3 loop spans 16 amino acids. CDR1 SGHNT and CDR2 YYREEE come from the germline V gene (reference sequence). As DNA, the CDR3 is TGTGCCAGCAGCTCTGGGACTAGCGGGAGGTTCTACGAGCAGTACTTC. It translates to CASSSGTSGRFYEQYF.

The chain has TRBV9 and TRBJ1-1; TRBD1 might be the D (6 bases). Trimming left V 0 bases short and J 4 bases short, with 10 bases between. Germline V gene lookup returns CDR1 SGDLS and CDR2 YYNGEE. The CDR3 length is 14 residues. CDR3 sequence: CASSVGSGVTEAFF. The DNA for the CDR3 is TGTGCCAGCAGCGTAGGGTCAGGGGTCACTGAAGCTTTCTTT.

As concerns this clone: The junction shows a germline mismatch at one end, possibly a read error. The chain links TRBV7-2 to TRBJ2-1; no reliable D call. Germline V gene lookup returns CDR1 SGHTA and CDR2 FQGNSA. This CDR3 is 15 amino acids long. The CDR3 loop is CASSPTLTLSNERFF. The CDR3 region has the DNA TGTGCCAGCAGCCCGACCCTCACACTATCCAATGAGCGGTTCTTC.

In nucleotides, the CDR3 is TGTGCCAGCAGCACGGACAGGAACACTGAAGCTTTCTTT. As protein: CASSTDRNTEAFF. The chain is built from TRBV7-2 and TRBJ1-1; TRBD1 might be the D (6 bases). This CDR3 has 13 residues. Germline loops: CDR1 SGHTA, CDR2 FQGNSA. The germline V and J ends were trimmed by 5 bases and 1 base, with 8 bases remaining between them.

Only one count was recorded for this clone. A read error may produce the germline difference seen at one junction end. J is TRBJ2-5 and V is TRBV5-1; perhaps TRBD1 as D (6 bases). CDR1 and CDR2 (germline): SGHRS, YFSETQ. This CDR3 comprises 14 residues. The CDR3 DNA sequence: TGCGTCAGCAGCTTGGGGGCAGGTCCAGAGACCCAGTACTTC. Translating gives CVSSLGAGPETQYF.

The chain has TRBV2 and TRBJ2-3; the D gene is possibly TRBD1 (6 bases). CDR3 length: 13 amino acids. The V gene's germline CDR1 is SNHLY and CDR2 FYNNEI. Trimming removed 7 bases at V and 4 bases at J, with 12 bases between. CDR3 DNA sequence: TGTGCCAGCATTTACAGGGCCCCAGATACGCAGTATTTT. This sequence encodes CASIYRAPDTQYF. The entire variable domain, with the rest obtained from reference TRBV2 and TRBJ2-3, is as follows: EPEVTQTPSHQVTQMGQEVILRCVPISNHLYFYWYRQILGQKVEFLVSFYNNEISEKSEIFDDQFSVERPDGSNFTLKIRSTKLEDSAMYFCASIYRAPDTQYFGPGTRLTVL.

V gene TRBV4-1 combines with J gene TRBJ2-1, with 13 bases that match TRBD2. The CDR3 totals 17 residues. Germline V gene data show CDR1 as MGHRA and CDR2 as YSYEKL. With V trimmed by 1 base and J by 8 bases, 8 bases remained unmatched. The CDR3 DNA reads TGCGCCAGCAGCCAAGGTCCCGGGACTAGCGGGAAATATGAGCAGTTCTTC. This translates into CASSQGPGTSGKYEQFF.

The CDR3 DNA is TGCGCCAGCAGCTTGGGCCGGCAGAACCTACATGAGCAGTTCTTC. Amino acid sequence: CASSLGRQNLHEQFF. V gene TRBV5-1 combines with J gene TRBJ2-1; no firm D call. V was pared by 0 bases and J by 8 bases, with 15 bases between. Germline V gives CDR1 SGHRS, CDR2 YFSETQ. CDR3 length: 15 residues.

The CDR3 DNA sequence: TGTGCCAGCACCTCTGGAGTTTACAATGAGCAGTTCTTC. It is translated as CASTSGVYNEQFF. The J gene is TRBJ2-1, the V gene TRBV6-6; D is undetermined. This CDR3 has 13 amino acids. Deletions cut 7 bases from V and 4 bases from J, with 11 bases between. Germline CDR1 and CDR2: MNHNY and SVGAGI (reference sequence).

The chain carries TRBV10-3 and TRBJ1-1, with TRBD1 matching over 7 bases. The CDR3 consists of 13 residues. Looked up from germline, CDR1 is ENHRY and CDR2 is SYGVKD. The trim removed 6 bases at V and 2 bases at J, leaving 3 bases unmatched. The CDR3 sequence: CAIRGQRNTEAFF. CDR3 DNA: TGTGCCATCAGGGGACAGAGAAACACTGAAGCTTTCTTT.

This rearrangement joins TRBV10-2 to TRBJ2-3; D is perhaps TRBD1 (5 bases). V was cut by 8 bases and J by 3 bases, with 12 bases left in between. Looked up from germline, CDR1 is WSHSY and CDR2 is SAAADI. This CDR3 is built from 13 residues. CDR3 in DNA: TGCGCCAGCGAAGGGGCTCGGACAGATACGCAGTATTTT. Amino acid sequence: CASEGARTDTQYF.

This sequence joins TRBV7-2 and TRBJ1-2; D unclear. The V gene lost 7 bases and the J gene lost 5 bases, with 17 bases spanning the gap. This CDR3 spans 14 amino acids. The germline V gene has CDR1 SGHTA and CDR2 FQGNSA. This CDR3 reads CASNLASDSYGYTF. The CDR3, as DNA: TGTGCCAGCAACCTAGCCAGCGACTCTTATGGCTACACCTTC.

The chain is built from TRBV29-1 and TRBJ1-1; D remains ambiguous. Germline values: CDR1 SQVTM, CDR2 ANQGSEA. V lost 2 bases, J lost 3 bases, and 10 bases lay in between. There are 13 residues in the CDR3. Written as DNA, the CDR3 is TGCAGCGTTGAAAAGGGAAGGGACACTGAAGCTTTCTTT. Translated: CSVEKGRDTEAFF. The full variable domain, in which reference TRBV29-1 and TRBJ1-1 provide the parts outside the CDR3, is SAVISQKPSRDICQRGTSLTIQCQVDSQVTMMFWYRQQPGQSLTLIATANQGSEATYESGFVIDKFPISRPNLTFSTLTVSNMSPEDSSIYLCSVEKGRDTEAFFGQGTRLTVV.

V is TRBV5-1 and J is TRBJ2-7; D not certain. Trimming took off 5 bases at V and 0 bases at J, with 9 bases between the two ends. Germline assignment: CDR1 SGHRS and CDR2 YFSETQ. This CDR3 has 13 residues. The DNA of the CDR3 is TGCGCCAGCAGTTCATGGGACTCCTACGAGCAGTACTTC. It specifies CASSSWDSYEQYF.

CDR3 in amino acids: CASSRTSETNEQFF. The CDR3 DNA is TGTGCCAGCAGCCGGACTAGCGAGACCAATGAGCAGTTCTTC. The chain has TRBV27 and TRBJ2-1; TRBD2 agrees at 9 bases. CDR3 size: 14 residues. V dropped 6 bases and J dropped 6; count of bases not matched to a gene: 6. Germline V gene data show CDR1 as MNHEY and CDR2 as SMNVEV (reference sequence).

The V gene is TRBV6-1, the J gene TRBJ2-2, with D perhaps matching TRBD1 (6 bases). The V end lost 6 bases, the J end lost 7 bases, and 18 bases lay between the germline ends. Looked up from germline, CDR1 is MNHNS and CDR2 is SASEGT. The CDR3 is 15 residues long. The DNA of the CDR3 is TGTGCCAGCAGAGTACAGGGTCGTACGGACGGGGAGCTGTTTTTT. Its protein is CASRVQGRTDGELFF.

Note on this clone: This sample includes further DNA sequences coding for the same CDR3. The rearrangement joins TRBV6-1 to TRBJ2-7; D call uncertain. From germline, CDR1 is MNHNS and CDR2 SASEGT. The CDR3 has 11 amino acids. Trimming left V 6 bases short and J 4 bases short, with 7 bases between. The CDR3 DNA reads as TGTGCCAGCAGCACCGGGTACGAGCAGTACTTC. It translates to CASSTGYEQYF.

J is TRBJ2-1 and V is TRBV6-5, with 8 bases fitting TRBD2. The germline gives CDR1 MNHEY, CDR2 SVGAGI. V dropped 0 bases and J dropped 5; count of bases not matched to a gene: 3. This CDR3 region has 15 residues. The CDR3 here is CASSYSTSENNEQFF. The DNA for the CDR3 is TGTGCCAGCAGTTACTCGACTAGCGAGAACAATGAGCAGTTCTTC.

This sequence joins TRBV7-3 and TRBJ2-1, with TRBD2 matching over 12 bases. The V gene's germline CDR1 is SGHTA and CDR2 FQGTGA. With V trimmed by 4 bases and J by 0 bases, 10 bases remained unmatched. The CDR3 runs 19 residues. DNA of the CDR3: TGTGCCAGCAGCTCCCCTAGCGGGAGGGGCCAGAGCTCCTACAATGAGCAGTTCTTC. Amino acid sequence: CASSSPSGRGQSSYNEQFF. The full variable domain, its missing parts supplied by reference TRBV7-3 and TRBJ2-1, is GAGVSQTPSNKVTEKGKYVELRCDPISGHTALYWYRQSLGQGPEFLIYFQGTGAADDSGLPNDRFFAVRPEGSVSTLKIQRTERGDSAVYLCASSSPSGRGQSSYNEQFFGPGTRLTVL.

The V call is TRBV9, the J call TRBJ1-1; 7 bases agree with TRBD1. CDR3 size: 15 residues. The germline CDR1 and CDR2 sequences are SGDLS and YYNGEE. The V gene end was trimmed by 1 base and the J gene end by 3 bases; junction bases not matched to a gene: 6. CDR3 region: CASSVSGQAYTEAFF. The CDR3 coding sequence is TGTGCCAGCAGCGTATCCGGACAGGCCTACACTGAAGCTTTCTTT.

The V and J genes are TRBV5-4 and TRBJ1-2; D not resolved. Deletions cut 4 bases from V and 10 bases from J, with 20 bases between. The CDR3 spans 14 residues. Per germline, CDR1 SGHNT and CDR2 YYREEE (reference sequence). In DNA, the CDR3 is TGTGCCAGCAGCCAAGTTGCGGAACTGGGAGACTACACCTTC. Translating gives CASSQVAELGDYTF.

CDR3 nucleotide sequence: TGTGCCAGCAAACCTAGCGGGAACTCTGGGGCCAACGTCCTGACTTTC. It yields the protein CASKPSGNSGANVLTF. This chain connects TRBV28 to TRBJ2-6; 9 bases map to TRBD2. The CDR3 length is 16 residues. Germline loops: CDR1 MDHEN, CDR2 SYDVKM. J gave up 0 bases and V 7 bases, and 4 bases lay outside the gene matches. Full variable domain (missing parts from reference TRBV28 and TRBJ2-6): DVKVTQSSRYLVKRTGEKVFLECVQDMDHENMFWYRQDPGLGLRLIYFSYDVKMKEKGDIPEGYSVSREKKERFSLILESASTNQTSMYLCASKPSGNSGANVLTFGAGSRLTVL.

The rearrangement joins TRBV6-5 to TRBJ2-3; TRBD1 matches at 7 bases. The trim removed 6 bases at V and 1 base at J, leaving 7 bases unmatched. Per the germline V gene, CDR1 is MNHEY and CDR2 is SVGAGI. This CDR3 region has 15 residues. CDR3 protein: CASRQITGGTDTQYF. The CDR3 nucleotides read TGTGCCAGCAGACAAATTACAGGGGGCACAGATACGCAGTATTTT.

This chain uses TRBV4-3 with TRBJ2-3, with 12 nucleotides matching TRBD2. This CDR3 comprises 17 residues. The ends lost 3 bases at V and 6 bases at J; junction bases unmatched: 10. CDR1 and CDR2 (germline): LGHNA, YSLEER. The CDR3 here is CASSHELWTSGDDTQYF. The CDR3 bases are TGCGCCAGCAGCCACGAGCTCTGGACTAGCGGGGATGATACGCAGTATTTT.

CDR3 coding DNA: TGTGCCAGCAGCTTAGCTCAGGGGCTCACTGAAGCTTTCTTT. It codes for CASSLAQGLTEAFF. The rearrangement joins TRBV7-8 to TRBJ1-1, with D perhaps matching TRBD1 (6 bases). The germline gives CDR1 SGHVS, CDR2 FQNEAQ. Trimming left V 0 bases short and J 4 bases short, with 9 bases between. The CDR3 extends over 14 amino acids.

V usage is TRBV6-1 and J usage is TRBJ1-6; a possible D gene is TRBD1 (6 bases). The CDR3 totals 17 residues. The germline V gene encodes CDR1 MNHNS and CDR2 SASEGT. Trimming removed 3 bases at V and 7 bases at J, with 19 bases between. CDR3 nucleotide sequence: TGTGCCAGCAGTGACCATTGGGCGGGCAGGGGAAATTCACCCCTCCACTTT. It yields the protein CASSDHWAGRGNSPLHF.